These 18 T cell receptor beta chains share one sample of origin, sequenced in a study of CD8+ T cells in alopecia areata. cDNA reverse transcribed from extracted RNA served as the sequencing template. Sequencing used immunoSEQ multiplex PCR; TCRdb keeps in-frame clones, though not all of them. The repertoire includes some 110,000 clones, less than 45% of them detected once, and approximately 3.1% sits in the top ten. The sample consisted of CD4+ T cells sorted from blood. The receptors were sampled from a human donor with alopecia areata.

The J gene is TRBJ2-3, the V gene TRBV30; a weak D match, TRBD1 (5 bases). The CDR3 runs to 11 residues. Trimming stripped 5 bases from V and 6 bases from J, with 9 bases between. Per the germline V gene, CDR1 is GTSNPN and CDR2 is SVGIG (reference sequence). The CDR3, as DNA: TGTGCCTGGGGTGCAGGGGATACGCAGTATTTT. Its translation is CAWGAGDTQYF.

In this sample, this clone turned up many times. CDR3 in DNA: TGTGCCAGCAGCGAAGAGCCAGTGAACACTGAAGCTTTCTTT. Encoded protein: CASSEEPVNTEAFF. V and J are TRBV7-9 and TRBJ1-1, with D hard to call. Germline CDR1 SEHNR, CDR2 FQNEAQ (reference sequence). Trimming pared 5 bases from V and 0 bases from J, leaving 10 bases between. This CDR3 comprises 14 residues.

The rearrangement uses TRBV28 and TRBJ2-5, with D perhaps assigned TRBD1 or TRBD2 (6 bases each). Germline lookup yields CDR1 MDHEN and CDR2 SYDVKM. The V end was cut by 6 bases, the J end by 3 bases, with 14 bases between. The CDR3 sequence is 14 residues long. CDR3 loop: CASSIGGRKETQYF. In DNA, the CDR3 is TGTGCCAGCAGCATAGGGGGGAGGAAAGAGACCCAGTACTTC.

The J gene is TRBJ1-1, the V gene TRBV4-3; 8 bases align to TRBD1. The CDR3 loop spans 13 amino acids. V lost 6 bases and J lost 7; bases outside the gene matches: 7. Germline CDR1 LGHNA, CDR2 YSLEER. The DNA of the CDR3 is TGCGCCAGCAGACCAGGGGGCTATGGTGAAGCTTTCTTT. It specifies CASRPGGYGEAFF.

The chain carries TRBV29-1 and TRBJ1-2, with a weak D call TRBD1 (5 bases). Germline assignment: CDR1 SQVTM and CDR2 ANQGSEA. This CDR3 has 13 amino acids. V lost 3 bases and J 4 bases, leaving 12 bases between the germline ends. CDR3 in amino acids: CSVDGGTGYGYTF. CDR3 nucleotides: TGCAGCGTTGATGGGGGGACGGGCTATGGCTACACCTTC.

This clone was observed a few times. V is TRBV29-1 and J is TRBJ1-5; 8 positions match TRBD1. Germline lookup yields CDR1 SQVTM and CDR2 ANQGSEA. The junction had 4 bases not matched to a gene; V was cut back by 6 bases and J by 6 bases. The CDR3 is 12 amino acids. The CDR3 bases are TGCAGCGTCGCCGGACAGGGTCAGCCCCAGCATTTT. It is translated as CSVAGQGQPQHF.

V and J are TRBV28 and TRBJ2-5, with 7 bases aligning to TRBD2. The CDR3 sequence is 12 residues long. Germline V gene lookup returns CDR1 MDHEN and CDR2 SYDVKM. With 8 bases clipped from V and 4 bases from J, the junction kept 4 bases outside the gene matches. The CDR3 coding sequence is TGTGCCAGCGCTGGGGGGGGAGAGACCCAGTACTTC. This encodes CASAGGGETQYF.

The V call is TRBV14, the J call TRBJ1-1; D not resolved. Per germline, CDR1 SGHDN and CDR2 FVKESK. With 4 bases removed from V and 0 bases from J, the gap between germline ends came to 6 bases. This CDR3 spans 13 amino acids. CDR3 nucleotides: TGTGCCAGCAGCCTGAGACTGAACACTGAAGCTTTCTTT. It codes for CASSLRLNTEAFF.

The chain carries TRBV29-1 and TRBJ1-5; no reliable D call. V dropped 4 bases and J dropped 3 bases, with 10 bases sitting between them. Germline V gene sequence: CDR1 SQVTM, CDR2 ANQGSEA. This CDR3 has 13 amino acids. This CDR3 reads CSVGLSLNQPQHF. CDR3 nucleotide sequence: TGCAGCGTTGGACTGAGCCTCAATCAGCCCCAGCATTTT.

The V and J genes are TRBV18 and TRBJ2-1, with TRBD1 as a possible D gene (6 bases). CDR3 length equals 16 residues. Germline CDR1 is KGHSH and CDR2 is LQKENI. V lost 2 bases, J lost 3 bases, and 14 bases lay in between. CDR3 sequence: CASSPIARGHYNEQFF. As DNA, the CDR3 is TGTGCCAGCTCACCAATCGCCAGGGGACACTACAATGAGCAGTTCTTC.

The V and J genes are TRBV13 and TRBJ1-1; no clear D gene. The germline V and J ends were trimmed by 2 bases and 3 bases, with 13 bases remaining between them. CDR1 and CDR2 from the germline V gene are PRHDT and FYEKMQ (reference sequence). There are 15 residues in the CDR3. CDR3 loop: CASSLSGIEYTEAFF. DNA of the CDR3: TGTGCCAGCAGCTTATCCGGAATAGAGTACACTGAAGCTTTCTTT. Complete variable domain (other parts from reference TRBV13 and TRBJ1-1): AAGVIQSPRHLIKEKRETATLKCYPIPRHDTVYWYQQGPGQDPQFLISFYEKMQSDKGSIPDRFSAQQFSDYHSELNMSSLELGDSALYFCASSLSGIEYTEAFFGQGTRLTVV.

The chain carries TRBV9 and TRBJ2-2, with TRBD1 identical over 9 bases. The CDR3 sequence is 15 residues long. Germline V lookup: CDR1 SGDLS, CDR2 YYNGEE. After removal of 0 bases from V and 6 bases from J, the junction contained 3 bases not matched to a gene. CDR3 nucleotide sequence: TGTGCCAGCAGCGTAGGGGACAGGGTCGCCGGGGAGCTGTTTTTT. Its protein product is CASSVGDRVAGELFF.

This clone was observed a few times. The rearrangement links TRBV28 to TRBJ1-2; no firm D call. This CDR3 region has 14 residues. Germline V gene lookup returns CDR1 MDHEN and CDR2 SYDVKM. Trimming removed 4 bases from V and 3 bases from J, with 12 bases in between. CDR3: CASSSPPAHYGYTF. CDR3 DNA sequence: TGTGCCAGCAGTTCTCCGCCGGCTCACTATGGCTACACCTTC.

This clone has just one count. The gene calls are TRBV2 and TRBJ2-7, with 12 bases aligning to TRBD1. CDR1 and CDR2 from the germline V gene are SNHLY and FYNNEI. J lost 5 bases, V lost 1 base, and 3 bases had no gene match. This CDR3 contains 15 residues. The CDR3 DNA is TGTGCCAGCAGTGAAGTTGGGACAGGGGGCCACGAGCAGTACTTC. Its translation is CASSEVGTGGHEQYF.

This clone has only a few counts. V is TRBV5-1 and J is TRBJ1-1, with D possibly being TRBD1 (5 bases). The CDR3 covers 13 residues. V was trimmed by 7 bases and J by 5 bases, leaving 15 bases between them. The germline V gene has CDR1 SGHRS and CDR2 YFSETQ. CDR3 in DNA: TGCGCCAGCGGGGGATCCCGGGGGACTGAAGCTTTCTTT. Translated: CASGGSRGTEAFF.

There are a few counts of this clone. V gene TRBV29-1 combines with J gene TRBJ2-3; possibly TRBD2 for D (5 bases). The V end was cut by 4 bases, the J end by 8 bases, with 16 bases between. The CDR3 has 13 amino acids. Germline CDR1 SQVTM, CDR2 ANQGSEA. CDR3 sequence reads: CSVGAGSASTQYF. The DNA of the CDR3 is TGCAGCGTTGGAGCCGGTAGCGCGAGTACGCAGTATTTT.

As regards this clone: Compared with germline, one end of the junction differs, possibly owing to a read error. The chain links TRBV5-6 to TRBJ2-2, with TRBD2 matching over 14 bases. The CDR3 has 18 residues. Germline V gives CDR1 SGHDT, CDR2 YYEEEE. The DNA of the CDR3 is TGTGCCAGCACCTTGCGACTAGCGGGGGGGCAGAACACCGGGGAGCTGTTTTTT. Residues: CASTLRLAGGQNTGELFF.

CDR3 sequence reads: CASSLEVGTGSNEQFF. The CDR3 nucleotides read TGCGCCAGCAGCTTGGAAGTCGGGACAGGGTCCAATGAGCAGTTCTTC. The V and J genes are TRBV5-1 and TRBJ2-1; 9 positions agree with TRBD1. CDR3 length: 16 amino acids. CDR1 SGHRS and CDR2 YFSETQ come from the germline V gene. After removal of 0 bases from V and 6 bases from J, the junction contained 7 bases not matched to a gene.